This is a list of T cell receptor beta chains from one sample in a study of blood T cell repertoires in COVID-19. Sequencing was performed with immunoSEQ multiplex PCR; in TCRdb, only in-frame clones are kept and a portion is missing. The sample consists of a few hundred thousand clones, 86% of them appearing once. Source material: peripheral blood. The source of these receptors is a man in his thirties or forties with active or convalescent COVID-19. Each CDR3 is given with its conserved first and last residue. A D gene is named only where the DNA matches it firmly. Expanded clones get a size class; other rows say once, few or many, or leave the size out.

>TRBV10-2|.|TRBD2|TRBJ2-3
TGCGCCAGCAGTCCTCCTAGCGGGCTCACAGATACGCAGTATTTT
CASSPPSGLTDTQYF
>TRBV6-5|.|.|TRBJ2-2
TGTGCCAGCAGTTACTCGTGGGGGGAAAAAACCGGGGAGCTGTTTTTT
CASSYSWGEKTGELFF
>TRBV5-6|.|.|TRBJ2-5
TGTGCCAGCAGCTTTGCGAGTGCAGAGACCCAGTACTTC
CASSFASAETQYF
>TRBV5-1|.|TRBD1|TRBJ1-6
TGCGCCAGCAGGATCGGGACAGGGGGATCACCCCTCCACTTT
CASRIGTGGSPLHF
>TRBV5-1|.|.|TRBJ2-7
TGCGCCAGCAGCTTGGACGCCCGGGGATCAAGCTCCTACGAGCAGTACTTC
CASSLDARGSSSYEQYF
>TRBV15|once|.|TRBJ1-3
TGTGCCACCAGCAGAGATCTAGCGGATTACTCTGGAAACACCATATATTTT
CATSRDLADYSGNTIYF
>TRBV7-7|.|TRBD2|TRBJ2-5
TGTGCCAGCAGCTTAGCGACTAGCGGGGGAGAGACCCAGTACTTC
CASSLATSGGETQYF
>TRBV12-3/TRBV12-4|.|.|TRBJ2-7
TGTGCCAGCAGTTCCCGGGAGCAGTACTTC
CASSSREQYF
>TRBV10-2|.|TRBD1|TRBJ2-7
TGCGCCAGCAGTGCCCTGGACAGGGGGACCTACGAGCAGTACTTC
CASSALDRGTYEQYF
>TRBV27|.|.|TRBJ1-2
TGTGCCAGCAGTCTCCAGGAGGGCTATGGCTACACCTTC
CASSLQEGYGYTF
>TRBV4-1|.|TRBD2|TRBJ2-1
TGCGCCAGCAGCCTATACCCGGGAGGTCCCGACAATGAGCAGTTCTTC
CASSLYPGGPDNEQFF
>TRBV18|.|TRBD1|TRBJ2-7
TGTGCCAGCTCACAGACAGGGGCAAGCTCCTACGAGCAGTACTTC
CASSQTGASSYEQYF
>TRBV4-1|.|TRBD1|TRBJ2-2
TGCGCCAGCAGCCGGGAGAACCGGGACAGGGTGAGCACCGGGGAGCTGTTTTTT
CASSRENRDRVSTGELFF
>TRBV6-4|few|TRBD1|TRBJ1-2
TGTGCCAGCAGTGACGGAGGGGGCGCGGGCTATGGCTACACCTTC
CASSDGGGAGYGYTF
>TRBV3-1/TRBV3-2|.|.|TRBJ1-1
TGTGCCAGCAGACCCACGGGAAGACAGAACACTGAAGCTTTCTTT
CASRPTGRQNTEAFF
>TRBV27|once|TRBD2|TRBJ2-1
TGTGCCAGCAGTAAGCCAGCGGGGGCGAGGAATGAGCAGTTCTTC
CASSKPAGARNEQFF
>TRBV11-2|.|TRBD1|TRBJ2-7
TGTGCCAGCAGCTCTTTGAATAGGGACAGGGGGGTGGCCTACGAGCAGTACTTC
CASSSLNRDRGVAYEQYF
>TRBV6-2/TRBV6-3|.|.|TRBJ1-4
TGTGCCAGCAGTTACTCCGGTGGAGGTGAAAAACTGTTTTTT
CASSYSGGGEKLFF
>TRBV30|.|TRBD1|TRBJ1-2
TGTGCCTGGAGTCAGGATCAGGGGGCGAATGGCTACACCTTC
CAWSQDQGANGYTF
>TRBV13|.|TRBD2|TRBJ2-5
TGTGCCAGCAGTTTCACGGGGGGGCCGGAGACCCAGTACTTC
CASSFTGGPETQYF
>TRBV6-1|.|TRBD1|TRBJ2-5
TGTGCCAGCAGTGAAGCAGCTGGGACAGGCCAAGAGACCCAGTACTTC
CASSEAAGTGQETQYF
>TRBV6-6|few|TRBD1|TRBJ1-5
TGTGCCAGCAGTCGGACAGGGGGCGCGGTGGAGAATCAGCCCCAGCATTTT
CASSRTGGAVENQPQHF
>TRBV6-5|.|TRBD1|TRBJ2-7
TGTGCCAGCAGTTCTCGGACAGGATCCTACGAGCAGTACTTC
CASSSRTGSYEQYF
>TRBV5-4|.|TRBD2|TRBJ2-1
TGTGCCAGCAGCTTGTATAGCGGGGGTACCAATGAGCAGTTCTTC
CASSLYSGGTNEQFF
>TRBV10-1|.|.|TRBJ2-2
TGCGCCAGCAGTGTGGGGCAGTCTCACACCGGGGAGCTGTTTTTT
CASSVGQSHTGELFF
>TRBV13|.|.|TRBJ1-6
TGTGCCAGCAGCGAACTAACAGGAGAAGATCCGAGCTCCTATAATTCACCCCTCCACTTT
CASSELTGEDPSSYNSPLHF
>TRBV5-6|.|.|TRBJ2-5
TGTGCCAGCAGCTCCACCCCCGGGATCCAAGAGACCCAGTACTTC
CASSSTPGIQETQYF
>TRBV9|once|TRBD2|TRBJ2-1
TGTGCCAGCAGCCCGGATAGCGGGGGGGGCTCTGAGCAGTTCTTC
CASSPDSGGGSEQFF
>TRBV4-1|.|TRBD1|TRBJ2-2
TGCGCCAGCAGCCAAGAGGCCTCCGGGACAGGAAGAAACACCGGGGAGCTGTTTTTT
CASSQEASGTGRNTGELFF
>TRBV4-3|once|.|TRBJ1-2
TGCGCCAGCAGCCAAGTTTTTCCCGGAGGGGTCTATGGCTACACCTTC
CASSQVFPGGVYGYTF
>TRBV4-3|once|TRBD1|TRBJ1-5
TGCGCCAGCAGCCAAAAGTTCGGGACAGGACAGCCCCAGCATTTT
CASSQKFGTGQPQHF
>TRBV5-1|.|TRBD2|TRBJ2-1
TGCGCCAGCCGACTCACTAGCGGGGAGGTCAATGAGCAGTTCTTC
CASRLTSGEVNEQFF
>TRBV11-2|.|.|TRBJ1-2
TGTGCCAGCAGCCTAAACGGACAGGGCTACACCTTC
CASSLNGQGYTF
>TRBV7-9|.|.|TRBJ2-3
TGTGCCAGCAGCTACAACCGAGGGGGAGTCGCCACAGATACGCAGTATTTT
CASSYNRGGVATDTQYF
>TRBV9|.|.|TRBJ1-5
TGTGCCAGCAGCGCCCACTCTGGGAGGGAGCCCCAGCATTTT
CASSAHSGREPQHF
>TRBV6-1|.|.|TRBJ2-7
TGTGCCAGCAGTGAATTGCCAAGACAGTCCTACGAGCAGTACTTC
CASSELPRQSYEQYF
>TRBV30|.|.|TRBJ2-7
TGTGCCTGGAGTGTTGGGGGCACCGCCTACGAGCAGTACTTC
CAWSVGGTAYEQYF
>TRBV7-2|.|.|TRBJ2-5
TGTGCCAGCAGCTTAGCTAGTTCCTGGGAGACCCAGTACTTC
CASSLASSWETQYF
>TRBV5-1|.|TRBD2|TRBJ2-7
TGCGCCAGCAGCTTTTCACTAGCGGGGTGGTACGAGCAGTACTTC
CASSFSLAGWYEQYF
>TRBV27|.|.|TRBJ2-7
TGTGCCAGCAGTTTCCAGGGTTCGGCTTACGAGCAGTACTTC
CASSFQGSAYEQYF
>TRBV6-9|.|TRBD1|TRBJ1-5
TGTGCCAGCAGCCCAGGCAGGGGGCTCAAATCGCGTCAGCCCCAGCATTTT
CASSPGRGLKSRQPQHF
>TRBV29-1|.|.|TRBJ1-2
TGCAGCGTTTCGGGGGGGAATGTGGCGGAACTCTATGGCTACACCTTC
CSVSGGNVAELYGYTF
>TRBV7-3|.|TRBD2|TRBJ2-1
TGTGCCAGCAGCGATCGGGGGGGAAGTATAAATGAGCAGTTCTTC
CASSDRGGSINEQFF
>TRBV7-2|.|.|TRBJ1-5
TGTGCCAGCAGCTCCAGGGTCAATCAGCCCCAGCATTTT
CASSSRVNQPQHF
>TRBV7-8|.|.|TRBJ2-1
TGTGCCAGCAGCTTAGGGCAGGGCTCCTACAATGAGCAGTTCTTC
CASSLGQGSYNEQFF
>TRBV5-1|.|.|TRBJ1-6
TGCGCCAGCAGCTTGGACAGGGTTGGCAATTCACCCCTCCACTTT
CASSLDRVGNSPLHF
>TRBV7-8|.|.|TRBJ2-6
TGTGCCAGCAGCTTAGGTGGGAAGGACAGTCACTCTGGGGCCAACGTCCTGACTTTC
CASSLGGKDSHSGANVLTF
>TRBV6-5|few|TRBD1|TRBJ1-1
TGTGCCAGCTCACGACAGGGAATTTTGAACACTGAAGCTTTCTTT
CASSRQGILNTEAFF
>TRBV4-1|.|TRBD1|TRBJ1-2
TGCGCCAGCAGCCGTCCCGGGACAGGGGAGGGCTACACCTTC
CASSRPGTGEGYTF
>TRBV7-8|.|TRBD1|TRBJ2-5
TGTGCCAGCAGCTCCAGGACAGGTACCGAGACCCAGTACTTC
CASSSRTGTETQYF
>TRBV30|.|.|TRBJ2-1
TGTGCCTGGGAGGGGAGGTTTAACAATGAGCAGTTCTTC
CAWEGRFNNEQFF
>TRBV5-1|few|TRBD1|TRBJ1-2
TGCGCCAGCAGCTTCGCAGGGGGCTTCTATGGCTACACCTTC
CASSFAGGFYGYTF
>TRBV6-1|.|.|TRBJ2-7
TGTGCCAGCAGTGAAGTTTCGGGGGATCTCTACGAGCAGTACTTC
CASSEVSGDLYEQYF
>TRBV19|.|TRBD2|TRBJ2-1
TGTGCCAGTAGTACTTTGGGAGTAGCGGGGGGGCCTGCTGAGCAGTTCTTC
CASSTLGVAGGPAEQFF
>TRBV7-9|.|.|TRBJ1-2
TGTGCCAGCAGCTCCTACAGGGCCTATAATAACTATGGCTACACCTTC
CASSSYRAYNNYGYTF